Sequencing of this TCR beta chain was carried out in a study of molecular identifiers for immune sequencing clone quantification. Points from the study as a whole: Highly expanded clone sizes could be underestimated by identical TCR molecules sharing a barcode. Clones above 20 RNA copies contained over 98% of effector molecules but under 1% of naive ones.

As CD8+CD4-CCR7+CD45RA+ cells, naive CD8 T cells were sorted. This clonotype was picked up a small number of times. Antigen specificity is unknown. CDR3 size: 14 residues. Germline V gives CDR1 SGHKS, CDR2 YYEKEE (reference sequence). The trim removed 5 bases at V and 8 bases at J, leaving 7 bases unmatched. Listed TCR primers, together with previously described methods, were used for the bulk TCR libraries. TCRdb reprocessed the PCR reads via MiXCR and lists one record per CDR3 protein. The sample consists of under 600,000 distinct CDR3 sequences, about a fifth of them appearing once. The J gene is TRBJ1-4, the V gene TRBV5-5, with TRBD1 identical over 9 bases. The sample was naive CD8+ T cells from blood, with Jurkat cell RNA spiked in. Subset defined: FACS-sorted CD8+CD4-CCR7+CD45RA+ naive T cells. The sequence derives from a human donor in good health. Some libraries in this study had Jurkat cell RNA spiked in. For the CDR3, the DNA is TGTGCCAGCAGAACCGGGACAGGGACCGAAAAACTGTTTTTT. Translating it yields CASRTGTGTEKLFF. The full variable domain, completed using reference TRBV5-5 and TRBJ1-4, is DAGVTQSPTHLIKTRGQQVTLRCSPISGHKSVSWYQQVLGQGPQFIFQYYEKEERGRGNFPDRFSARQFPNYSSELNVNALLLGDSALYLCASRTGTGTEKLFFGSGTQLSVL.